A single sample gave rise to the 26 T cell receptor beta chains below, sequenced in a study of identical twins. One entry per CDR3 protein, called by TCRdb with MiXCR from the 5' RACE reads. Of around 1.7 million distinct CDR3 sequences listed, roughly a third are singletons. The specimen sequenced was cord blood. These receptors originate from a newborn girl in good health.

There are a few counts of this clonotype. The chain uses TRBV7-2 and TRBJ1-4; 10 bases line up with TRBD1. The CDR3 runs 14 residues. In germline, CDR1 is SGHTA, CDR2 FQGNSA. V lost 4 bases and J lost 8; bases outside the gene matches: 4. The CDR3: CASSYDRGREKLFF. For the CDR3, the DNA is TGTGCCAGCAGCTACGACAGGGGGCGAGAAAAACTGTTTTTT.

The J gene is TRBJ1-2, the V gene TRBV7-9, with 9 bases fitting TRBD1. The CDR3 has 14 amino acids. Germline values: CDR1 SEHNR, CDR2 FQNEAQ (reference sequence). V shed 6 bases and J 6 bases; nucleotides not matched to a gene: 8. The CDR3 coding sequence is TGTGCCAGCAGTTCTTGGACAGGGGTCAATGGCTACACCTTC. It is translated as CASSSWTGVNGYTF.

This clonotype appeared a few times. The chain employs TRBV2 and TRBJ2-2, with D possibly TRBD1 on 5 matching bases. This CDR3 region has 15 residues. V lost 5 bases and J lost 1, with 11 bases in between. CDR1 SNHLY and CDR2 FYNNEI come from the germline V gene. In DNA, the CDR3 is TGTGCCAGCAGTTCGTTCGGACAGAACACCGGGGAGCTGTTTTTT. Translated: CASSSFGQNTGELFF.

This clonotype was recorded many times. The chain joins TRBV7-9 to TRBJ2-5; D is ambiguous. Germline V gene sequence: CDR1 SEHNR, CDR2 FQNEAQ (reference sequence). V lost 2 bases, J lost 5 bases, and 6 bases lay in between. The CDR3 is 12 residues long. CDR3 sequence (DNA): TGTGCCAGCAGCTTACGATGGGAGACCCAGTACTTC. This translates into CASSLRWETQYF.

This clonotype was counted at least ten times. This chain connects TRBV11-2 to TRBJ2-1; 10 nucleotides agree with TRBD2. Trimming at V came to 1 base and at J to 6 bases, leaving 6 bases not matched to a gene. Germline V gene sequence: CDR1 SGHAT, CDR2 FQNNGV. The CDR3 spans 16 residues. In DNA, the CDR3 is TGTGCCAGCAGCTTAGTATCCCTAGCGGGAGCCAATGAGCAGTTCTTC. Translating it yields CASSLVSLAGANEQFF.

CDR3 nucleotides: TGTGCCAGCACCACTAGCGGGAGCTCCTACAATGAGCAGTTCTTC. Translated, it gives CASTTSGSSYNEQFF. The chain joins TRBV28 to TRBJ2-1; TRBD2 matches 11 bases. This CDR3 comprises 15 residues. Germline V gene sequence: CDR1 MDHEN, CDR2 SYDVKM. Germline trimming cut 7 bases from V and 0 bases from J; bases unmatched to any gene: 2.

This clonotype was found a few times. The V and J genes are TRBV6-1 and TRBJ1-5, with D unclear. The CDR3 covers 15 residues. Trimming shortened V by 0 bases and J by 5 bases, and 11 bases separated the two germline ends. The germline V gene encodes CDR1 MNHNS and CDR2 SASEGT. The CDR3 nucleotides read TGTGCCAGCAGTGAAGCGCTGGGAACTTATCAGCCCCAGCATTTT. It yields the protein CASSEALGTYQPQHF.

This chain links TRBV9 with TRBJ2-1; 12 bases align to TRBD2. The germline V gene has CDR1 SGDLS and CDR2 YYNGEE. The CDR3 sequence is 16 residues long. Losses at the gene ends were 2 bases for V and 7 bases for J; bases not matched to a gene: 7. This chain's CDR3 is CASSVRLAGEGNEQFF. Here the CDR3 DNA reads TGTGCCAGCAGCGTGAGACTAGCGGGGGAAGGGAATGAGCAGTTCTTC. The variable domain in full, completed from reference TRBV9 and TRBJ2-1, reads DSGVTQTPKHLITATGQRVTLRCSPRSGDLSVYWYQQSLDQGLQFLIQYYNGEERAKGNILERFSAQQFPDLHSELNLSSLELGDSALYFCASSVRLAGEGNEQFFGPGTRLTVL.

The J gene is TRBJ1-1, the V gene TRBV6-6; a weak D match, TRBD1 (5 bases). CDR3 size: 10 residues. V was pared by 10 bases and J by 5 bases, with 8 bases between. Looked up from germline, CDR1 is MNHNY and CDR2 is SVGAGI (reference sequence). The CDR3 region has the DNA TGTGCCAAGGGACGGACTGAAGCTTTCTTT. Its translation is CAKGRTEAFF.

This clonotype has a handful of counts. The chain uses TRBV24-1 and TRBJ2-1; unclear D gene. Germline V gene data show CDR1 as KGHDR and CDR2 as SFDVKD. The V and J ends lost 7 bases and 6 bases respectively, with 9 bases between them. The CDR3 covers 12 residues. The CDR3 region has the DNA TGTGCCACCAGCCCATCGGGCAATGAGCAGTTCTTC. Its protein product is CATSPSGNEQFF.

The chain couples TRBV6-6 to TRBJ1-2; 8 nucleotides agree with TRBD1. V was pared by 7 bases and J by 6 bases, with 4 bases of the junction left unmatched. From germline, CDR1 is MNHNY and CDR2 SVGAGI (reference sequence). The CDR3 runs to 12 residues. The CDR3: CASKQGGDGYTF. CDR3 DNA sequence: TGTGCCAGCAAACAGGGGGGAGATGGCTACACCTTC.

The V gene is TRBV7-9, the J gene TRBJ2-3; D perhaps matches TRBD1 (5 bases). Germline lookup yields CDR1 SEHNR and CDR2 FQNEAQ (reference sequence). Between the trimmed V and J ends, which lost 6 bases and 2 bases, there was a span of 18 bases. The CDR3 has 16 residues. CDR3 DNA: TGTGCCAGCAGTTCCCACAAGGGGAAGTACACAGATACGCAGTATTTT. This encodes CASSSHKGKYTDTQYF.

This clonotype was detected only a few times. The V and J genes are TRBV6-6 and TRBJ2-7; D is tentatively TRBD1 or TRBD2 (5 bases each). This CDR3 has 14 amino acids. The V end lost 5 bases, the J end lost 2 bases, and 13 bases lay between the germline ends. Germline V gene lookup returns CDR1 MNHNY and CDR2 SVGAGI (reference sequence). For the CDR3, the DNA is TGTGCCAGCAGTAATAACCGGGGCCCCTACGAGCAGTACTTC. Amino acids: CASSNNRGPYEQYF.

This clonotype showed up just a few times. The CDR3 DNA sequence: TGCGCCAGCATCCGACAGGGGGACACTGAAGCTTTCTTT. Its translation is CASIRQGDTEAFF. The genes are TRBV4-1 and TRBJ1-1, with TRBD1 matching over 9 bases. The CDR3 runs 13 residues. The germline gives CDR1 MGHRA, CDR2 YSYEKL. V shed 7 bases and J 3 bases; nucleotides not matched to a gene: 3.

This clonotype was picked up a small number of times. The chain recombines TRBV7-2 with TRBJ2-3; perhaps D is TRBD1 or TRBD2 (5 bases each). V lost 2 bases to trimming and J lost 2 bases, with 11 bases between them. Germline CDR1 SGHTA, CDR2 FQGNSA. This CDR3 contains 15 residues. CDR3 protein: CASSLKWGYTDTQYF. CDR3 nucleotide sequence: TGTGCCAGCAGCTTAAAGTGGGGGTACACAGATACGCAGTATTTT.

The J gene is TRBJ1-2, the V gene TRBV3-1; 9 nucleotides agree with TRBD1. V trimming: 5 bases; J trimming: 7 bases; junction bases outside the gene matches: 5. The CDR3 length is 13 residues. Germline V gene lookup returns CDR1 LGHDT and CDR2 YNNKEL (reference sequence). The CDR3 DNA sequence: TGTGCCAGCAGCGTCGGACAGGGGACTGGCTACACCTTC. This sequence encodes CASSVGQGTGYTF.

The rearrangement links TRBV20-1 to TRBJ2-7; D might be TRBD2 (5 bases). Trimming stripped 2 bases from V and 4 bases from J, with 21 bases between. The CDR3 extends over 16 amino acids. CDR1 is DFQATT, CDR2 SNEGSKA, per germline (reference sequence). The CDR3 DNA sequence: TGCAGTGCTAGACCGGCTAAGGCGGCGGGTTTTTACGAGCAGTACTTC. Its translation is CSARPAKAAGFYEQYF.

The rearrangement links TRBV7-2 to TRBJ2-5; D gene unclear. CDR1 and CDR2 from the germline V gene are SGHTA and FQGNSA. This CDR3 region has 14 residues. V gave up 1 base and J gave up 2 bases, with 8 bases separating them. This CDR3 is CASSLVGRQETQYF. The CDR3 DNA follows: TGTGCCAGCAGCTTAGTCGGAAGGCAAGAGACCCAGTACTTC.

There are many counts of this clonotype. This rearrangement joins TRBV12-3 or TRBV12-4 to TRBJ2-3; 7 bases align to TRBD2. This CDR3 spans 17 amino acids. Losses at the gene ends were 3 bases for V and 2 bases for J; bases not matched to a gene: 11. The CDR3 DNA sequence: TGTGCCAGCAGTTTTTCAGGATTAGCGGGTCTCACAGATACGCAGTATTTT. Translating it yields CASSFSGLAGLTDTQYF.

This clonotype has only a few counts. The chain carries TRBV5-1 and TRBJ2-1, with a possible D match to TRBD2 (6 bases). The V end was cut by 2 bases, the J end by 2 bases, with 11 bases between. Germline V CDR1 and CDR2: SGHRS, YFSETQ. The CDR3 covers 15 residues. The CDR3 protein is CASSFVADPYNEQFF. CDR3 nucleotide sequence: TGCGCCAGCAGCTTTGTAGCGGACCCCTACAATGAGCAGTTCTTC.

This clonotype showed up just a few times. The chain uses TRBV20-1 and TRBJ2-1; 7 positions agree with TRBD2. CDR1 and CDR2 (germline): DFQATT, SNEGSKA (reference sequence). This CDR3 region has 14 residues. V gave up 5 bases and J gave up 6 bases; unmatched junction bases: 10. This chain's CDR3 is CSAQRRLALNEQFF. CDR3 in DNA: TGCAGTGCTCAACGACGACTAGCCCTCAATGAGCAGTTCTTC.

This clonotype came up many times. The chain is built from TRBV2 and TRBJ2-3; the D gene is possibly TRBD2 (6 bases). The V end was cut by 6 bases, the J end by 0 bases, with 22 bases between. The CDR3 runs to 18 residues. Germline V lookup: CDR1 SNHLY, CDR2 FYNNEI. The CDR3 DNA reads TGTGCCAGCAGGCTCCGGACTACCCAACCCCCTAGCACAGATACGCAGTATTTT. Translating it yields CASRLRTTQPPSTDTQYF.

This clonotype has just a few counts. The rearrangement joins TRBV5-8 to TRBJ2-4; possibly TRBD1 for D (6 bases). CDR3 size: 15 residues. With 3 bases removed from V and 5 bases from J, the gap between germline ends came to 15 bases. Germline lookup yields CDR1 SGHTS and CDR2 YDEGEE. DNA for the CDR3: TGTGCCAGCAGCTCTCATCAGGGGCTACAAAACATTCAGTACTTC. Protein sequence: CASSSHQGLQNIQYF.

This clonotype was found a few times. The J gene is TRBJ2-7, the V gene TRBV20-1, with D uncertain. V was trimmed by 6 bases and J by 2 bases, leaving 8 bases between them. Germline assignment: CDR1 DFQATT and CDR2 SNEGSKA (reference sequence). The CDR3 totals 11 residues. The CDR3 loop reads CSAHSTYEQYF. The CDR3 region has the DNA TGCAGTGCCCATAGTACCTACGAGCAGTACTTC.

This clonotype occurred a few times. V and J are TRBV3-1 and TRBJ2-1; 9 bases fit TRBD2. This CDR3 is 12 amino acids long. The junction had 1 base not matched to a gene; V was cut back by 1 base and J by 12 bases. Germline values: CDR1 LGHDT, CDR2 YNNKEL (reference sequence). CDR3 sequence reads: CASSQGAGGQFF. Here the CDR3 DNA reads TGTGCCAGCAGCCAAGGAGCGGGAGGGCAGTTCTTC.

V gene TRBV9 combines with J gene TRBJ1-4, with 9 bases that match TRBD1. This CDR3 region has 14 residues. Germline trimming cut 4 bases from V and 8 bases from J; bases unmatched to any gene: 6. Germline lookup yields CDR1 SGDLS and CDR2 YYNGEE. The CDR3 bases are TGTGCCAGCAGCATCGGGACAGGGAGAGAAAAACTGTTTTTT. Protein product: CASSIGTGREKLFF.